This record covers a single T cell receptor beta chain. In the original analysis: Estimated nucleated cell counts came from reference gene primer amplification. Measured with immunoSEQ multiplex PCR; TCRdb has only the in-frame clones, and not every one. V and J calls and clone size are as listed in that table; D and trimming were resolved from the DNA. The sample includes around 160,000 clones, approximately 87% of them seen just once. The source of the sample is a study of blood T cell repertoires in COVID-19. Whole-study context: Donors in the United States, Italy and Spain gave samples during acute or convalescent COVID-19. The analysed material was cDNA or gDNA that came from T cells, B-cell-depleted T cells, or PBMCs.

This CDR3 is built from 13 residues. The clonotype comes from a man older than 75 with acute or convalescent COVID-19. The rearrangement uses TRBV7-5 and TRBJ2-7; no DNA check was done on the table's D call, TRBD2. TRBV7-5 is a pseudogene locus. Sequenced: peripheral blood. CDR3 DNA: TGTGTCAGAAGCTTAGGCGCCGGTTGGGAGCAGTACTTC. It yields the protein CVRSLGAGWEQYF.